The 15 T cell receptor beta chains presented below share a single source sample, sequenced in a study of blood T cell repertoires in COVID-19. Only in-frame clones appear in the TCRdb table, and some are missing; sequencing was by immunoSEQ multiplex PCR. The repertoire holds more than 80,000 clones, with around 87% as singletons. Specimen: peripheral blood. These TCRs come from a man aged 40-55 years with acute or convalescent COVID-19.

This chain links TRBV3-1 (or the pseudogene TRBV3-2) with TRBJ1-6, with 9 bases matching TRBD1. J was trimmed by 9 bases and V by 0 bases; bases with no gene match: 6. Germline assignment: CDR1 LGHDT and CDR2 YNNKEL (reference sequence). The CDR3 consists of 16 residues. The CDR3 region has the DNA TGTGCCAGCAGCCAAGAAAGAGTACAGGGGGCTTCACCCCTCCACTTT. Protein sequence: CASSQERVQGASPLHF.

CDR3 amino acids: CASTPVGVDYGYTF. The CDR3 coding sequence is TGTGCCAGCACCCCCGTAGGGGTAGACTATGGCTACACCTTC. The chain uses TRBV7-2 and TRBJ1-2; perhaps TRBD1 as D (5 bases). V lost 7 bases and J 3 bases, leaving 15 bases between the germline ends. CDR1 and CDR2 from the germline V gene are SGHTA and FQGNSA. This CDR3 is 14 amino acids long.

V and J are TRBV15 and TRBJ1-3; the match to TRBD1 covers 7 bases. The germline V gene has CDR1 LNHNV and CDR2 YYDKDF (reference sequence). CDR3 length: 15 residues. After removal of 2 bases from V and 3 bases from J, the junction contained 4 bases not matched to a gene. CDR3 loop: CATSRYRDSGNTIYF. The DNA for the CDR3 is TGTGCCACCAGCAGATACCGGGACAGTGGAAACACCATATATTTT.

This chain joins TRBV5-8 and TRBJ1-4; no reliable D call. The CDR3 sequence is 15 residues long. The V end lost 5 bases, the J end lost 2 bases, and 13 bases lay between the germline ends. CDR1 SGHTS and CDR2 YDEGEE come from the germline V gene. The CDR3 loop reads CASRLLRRTNEKLFF. CDR3 bases: TGTGCCAGCAGATTACTCCGGCGGACTAATGAAAAACTGTTTTTT.

As DNA, the CDR3 is TGTGCCAGCAGCGTTCAGCCTAGGGGTAATGAGCAGTTCTTC. Translating it yields CASSVQPRGNEQFF. This chain links TRBV9 with TRBJ2-1; D perhaps matches TRBD1 (5 bases). V lost 2 bases and J lost 7, with 13 bases in between. The germline V gene encodes CDR1 SGDLS and CDR2 YYNGEE. This CDR3 spans 14 amino acids.

The V gene is TRBV13, the J gene TRBJ1-2; 7 positions agree with TRBD1. Germline V lookup: CDR1 PRHDT, CDR2 FYEKMQ (reference sequence). The CDR3 length is 12 residues. The V and J ends lost 3 bases and 8 bases, in that order; junction bases with no gene match: 3. The CDR3 region is CASSFTGDGYTF. CDR3 bases: TGTGCCAGCAGCTTCACAGGGGACGGCTACACCTTC. Filled out from reference TRBV13 and TRBJ1-2, the complete variable domain reads AAGVIQSPRHLIKEKRETATLKCYPIPRHDTVYWYQQGPGQDPQFLISFYEKMQSDKGSIPDRFSAQQFSDYHSELNMSSLELGDSALYFCASSFTGDGYTFGSGTRLTVV.

CDR3 sequence reads: CASSSQGFGQPQHF. As DNA, the CDR3 is TGTGCCAGTAGTTCACAGGGATTCGGTCAGCCCCAGCATTTT. The rearrangement uses TRBV19 and TRBJ1-5; D might be TRBD1 (6 bases). Trimming took off 5 bases at V and 6 bases at J, with 14 bases between the two ends. Germline lookup yields CDR1 LNHDA and CDR2 SQIVND (reference sequence). The CDR3 extends over 14 amino acids.

This clone is a singleton in its sample. CDR3 in amino acids: CASSLGANYGYTF. The CDR3 DNA sequence: TGTGCCAGTAGCCTGGGAGCAAACTATGGCTACACCTTC. V usage is TRBV19 and J usage is TRBJ1-2; the D is unclear. CDR1 and CDR2 from the germline V gene are LNHDA and SQIVND (reference sequence). This CDR3 region has 13 residues. V was shortened by 6 bases and J by 2 bases, with 10 bases between the two germline ends.

This clone was found a few times. Other DNA sequences from this sample encode an identical CDR3 as well. J is TRBJ2-1 and V is TRBV4-1; TRBD2 might be the D (5 bases). V dropped 0 bases and J dropped 0 bases, with 9 bases sitting between them. The germline V gene has CDR1 MGHRA and CDR2 YSYEKL. The CDR3 sequence is 16 residues long. The CDR3 loop reads CASSQDRGFSYNEQFF. The CDR3 DNA follows: TGCGCCAGCAGCCAAGATCGGGGATTCTCCTACAATGAGCAGTTCTTC.

This chain connects TRBV5-1 to TRBJ2-7; D ambiguous. CDR3 size: 14 residues. CDR1 SGHRS and CDR2 YFSETQ come from the germline V gene. V lost 1 base and J lost 5, with 13 bases in between. The CDR3 DNA sequence: TGCGCCAGCAGCTTGTTTGATTTGGGCAACGAGCAGTACTTC. Protein product: CASSLFDLGNEQYF.

The chain links TRBV5-1 to TRBJ1-1; 7 bases line up with TRBD1. V lost 4 bases, J lost 7 bases, and 4 bases stayed unmatched. The CDR3 has 12 residues. The germline V gene encodes CDR1 SGHRS and CDR2 YFSETQ. CDR3 protein: CASSIGTDEAFF. CDR3 nucleotide sequence: TGCGCCAGCAGCATAGGGACAGATGAAGCTTTCTTT.

CDR3 region: CASSSRETQYF. Written as DNA, the CDR3 is TGTGCCAGCAGCTCTAGGGAGACCCAGTACTTC. The V and J genes are TRBV7-2 and TRBJ2-5; D is uncertain. Germline V lookup: CDR1 SGHTA, CDR2 FQGNSA. The CDR3 contains 11 residues. Deletions cut 4 bases from V and 5 bases from J, with 5 bases between.

The chain has TRBV7-2 and TRBJ1-2; 7 positions match TRBD1. This CDR3 has 19 amino acids. The V and J ends lost 0 bases and 2 bases, in that order; junction bases with no gene match: 15. The germline CDR1 and CDR2 sequences are SGHTA and FQGNSA. This CDR3 is CASSLAIPDRIKRNYGYTF. CDR3 sequence (DNA): TGTGCCAGCAGCTTAGCGATACCGGACAGGATCAAGAGGAACTATGGCTACACCTTC.

The V and J genes are TRBV30 and TRBJ2-5; D ambiguous. V lost 2 bases, J lost 2 bases, and 9 bases lay in between. The germline V gene encodes CDR1 GTSNPN and CDR2 SVGIG (reference sequence). The CDR3 consists of 13 residues. The CDR3 DNA reads TGTGCCTGGAGTTTGGCACTACAAGAGACCCAGTACTTC. Amino acid sequence: CAWSLALQETQYF.

This clone was counted between two and nine times. This chain joins TRBV15 and TRBJ1-6; TRBD1 matches 7 bases. Germline loops: CDR1 LNHNV, CDR2 YYDKDF (reference sequence). The length of the CDR3 is 14 residues. V lost 5 bases, J lost 10 bases, and 8 bases stayed unmatched. CDR3 sequence reads: CATSGRDSRSPLHF. The CDR3, as DNA: TGTGCCACCAGCGGCCGGGACAGCAGGTCACCCCTCCACTTT. Full variable domain (rest looked up from reference TRBV15 and TRBJ1-6): DAMVIQNPRYQVTQFGKPVTLSCSQTLNHNVMYWYQQKSSQAPKLLFHYYDKDFNNEADTPDNFQSRRPNTSFCFLDIRSPGLGDTAMYLCATSGRDSRSPLHFGNGTRLTVT.